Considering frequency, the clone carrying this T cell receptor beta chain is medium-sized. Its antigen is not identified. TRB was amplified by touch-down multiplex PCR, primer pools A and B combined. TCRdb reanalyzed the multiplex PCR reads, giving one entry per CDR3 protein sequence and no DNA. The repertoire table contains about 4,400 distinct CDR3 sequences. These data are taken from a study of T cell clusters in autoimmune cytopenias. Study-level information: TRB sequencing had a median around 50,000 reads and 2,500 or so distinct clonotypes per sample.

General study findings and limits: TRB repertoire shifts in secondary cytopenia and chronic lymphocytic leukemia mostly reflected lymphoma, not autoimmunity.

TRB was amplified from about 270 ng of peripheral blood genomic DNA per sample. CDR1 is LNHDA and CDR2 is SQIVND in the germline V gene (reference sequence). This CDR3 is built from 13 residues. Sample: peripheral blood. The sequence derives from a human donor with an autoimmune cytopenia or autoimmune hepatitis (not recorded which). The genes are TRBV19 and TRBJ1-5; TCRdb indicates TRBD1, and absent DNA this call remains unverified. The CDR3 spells CASSMRGRQPQHF.